The rows below give T cell receptor beta chains drawn from one sample of a study of T-cell reconstitution after alpha-beta-depleted transplantation in children. From the PCR reads, TCRdb called clonotypes with MiXCR, one entry per CDR3 protein. The table records roughly 300,000 distinct CDR3 sequences, about 9.9% of them present only once. This specimen was peripheral blood, taken 180 days after TCRalphabeta/CD19-depleted stem cell transplant. These receptors were taken from a male patient between 2 and 10 years old who had a stem cell transplant for chronic granulomatous disease, so the T cells may come from the graft donor. The CDR3 runs from the conserved cysteine through the conserved F or W. Each record gives: J gene, D gene, clone size, V gene, CDR3 protein, CDR3 DNA. The D gene is left open where the match is weak. Only some rows state a clone size, as once, few, many or a class for expanded clones.

J gene: TRBJ2-1
D gene: .
clone size: many
V gene: TRBV5-1
CDR3 protein: CASSLRWQLTYNEQFF
CDR3 DNA: TGCGCCAGCAGCTTACGGTGGCAGCTAACCTACAATGAGCAGTTCTTC

J gene: TRBJ2-7
D gene: TRBD2
clone size: many
V gene: TRBV28
CDR3 protein: CASRLAGGYEQYF
CDR3 DNA: TGTGCCAGCAGACTAGCGGGAGGGTACGAGCAGTACTTC

J gene: TRBJ2-5
D gene: TRBD2
clone size: many
V gene: TRBV19
CDR3 protein: CASSIGGQETQYF
CDR3 DNA: TGTGCCAGTAGTATCGGGGGGCAAGAGACCCAGTACTTC

J gene: TRBJ2-3
D gene: .
clone size: many
V gene: TRBV7-6
CDR3 protein: CASSLVPPVRSTDTQYF
CDR3 DNA: TGTGCCAGCAGCTTAGTTCCTCCCGTCCGGAGCACAGATACGCAGTATTTT

J gene: TRBJ2-2
D gene: TRBD2
clone size: many
V gene: TRBV29-1
CDR3 protein: CSVRTSGSTGELFF
CDR3 DNA: TGCAGCGTCCGGACTAGCGGGAGCACCGGGGAGCTGTTTTTT

J gene: TRBJ2-5
D gene: TRBD2
clone size: many
V gene: TRBV6-6
CDR3 protein: CASRITSGAPQETQYF
CDR3 DNA: TGTGCCAGCCGAATCACTAGCGGGGCCCCCCAGGAGACCCAGTACTTC

J gene: TRBJ2-7
D gene: TRBD1
clone size: many
V gene: TRBV5-1
CDR3 protein: CASSRSGTGNYEQYF
CDR3 DNA: TGCGCCAGCAGCAGATCCGGGACAGGGAACTACGAGCAGTACTTC

J gene: TRBJ1-4
D gene: TRBD1
clone size: many
V gene: TRBV5-1
CDR3 protein: CASSSGDRGVGKLFF
CDR3 DNA: TGCGCCAGCAGCTCTGGGGACAGGGGCGTTGGAAAACTGTTTTTT

J gene: TRBJ2-4
D gene: .
clone size: many
V gene: TRBV15
CDR3 protein: CATSRDTPPVGGGTKNIQYF
CDR3 DNA: TGTGCCACCAGCAGAGATACGCCCCCGGTCGGGGGTGGTACCAAAAACATTCAGTACTTC

J gene: TRBJ2-5
D gene: TRBD2
clone size: many
V gene: TRBV28
CDR3 protein: CATLPGLGPETQYF
CDR3 DNA: TGTGCCACCTTACCGGGACTAGGACCAGAGACCCAGTACTTC

J gene: TRBJ2-3
D gene: TRBD2
clone size: many
V gene: TRBV7-9
CDR3 protein: CASTDSGVDTQYF
CDR3 DNA: TGTGCCAGCACCGACAGCGGGGTAGATACGCAGTATTTT

J gene: TRBJ2-1
D gene: .
clone size: many
V gene: TRBV7-6
CDR3 protein: CASSPYLGNEQFF
CDR3 DNA: TGTGCCAGCAGCCCCTACTTAGGCAATGAGCAGTTCTTC

J gene: TRBJ1-5
D gene: .
clone size: .
V gene: TRBV19
CDR3 protein: CASSIRLESNQPQHF
CDR3 DNA: TGTGCCAGTAGTATAAGGTTGGAAAGCAATCAGCCCCAGCATTTT

J gene: TRBJ2-3
D gene: TRBD2
clone size: many
V gene: TRBV20-1
CDR3 protein: CSARDGLATDTQYF
CDR3 DNA: TGCAGTGCTAGAGATGGACTAGCGACAGATACGCAGTATTTT

J gene: TRBJ2-1
D gene: TRBD2
clone size: .
V gene: TRBV27
CDR3 protein: CASNQLAGTYNEQFF
CDR3 DNA: TGTGCCAGCAACCAGCTAGCGGGCACTTACAATGAGCAGTTCTTC

J gene: TRBJ1-1
D gene: .
clone size: many
V gene: TRBV6-6
CDR3 protein: CASSYSGGTEAFF
CDR3 DNA: TGTGCCAGCAGTTATTCGGGGGGCACTGAAGCTTTCTTT

J gene: TRBJ1-1
D gene: .
clone size: many
V gene: TRBV12-3/TRBV12-4
CDR3 protein: CASTYWQGPEAFF
CDR3 DNA: TGTGCCAGCACCTACTGGCAGGGGCCTGAAGCTTTCTTT

J gene: TRBJ2-2
D gene: TRBD2
clone size: many
V gene: TRBV6-1
CDR3 protein: CASRPSGGVFGELFF
CDR3 DNA: TGTGCCAGCAGGCCTAGCGGGGGGGTTTTCGGGGAGCTGTTTTTT

J gene: TRBJ2-4
D gene: TRBD1
clone size: .
V gene: TRBV19
CDR3 protein: CASSIFGQGRQNIQYF
CDR3 DNA: TGTGCCAGTAGTATTTTCGGACAGGGGAGGCAAAACATTCAGTACTTC

J gene: TRBJ2-1
D gene: TRBD1
clone size: many
V gene: TRBV5-1
CDR3 protein: CASSPDRQQFF
CDR3 DNA: TGCGCCAGCAGCCCGGACAGGCAGCAGTTCTTC

J gene: TRBJ2-7
D gene: .
clone size: many
V gene: TRBV12-3/TRBV12-4
CDR3 protein: CASSLGGARNEQYF
CDR3 DNA: TGTGCCAGCAGTTTGGGGGGGGCGCGGAACGAGCAGTACTTC

J gene: TRBJ1-5
D gene: .
clone size: many
V gene: TRBV12-3/TRBV12-4
CDR3 protein: CASSSAGIDQPQHF
CDR3 DNA: TGTGCCAGCAGTTCTGCAGGGATAGATCAGCCCCAGCATTTT

J gene: TRBJ2-1
D gene: TRBD2
clone size: many
V gene: TRBV6-2/TRBV6-3
CDR3 protein: CASARGGTSGSATSSYNEQFF
CDR3 DNA: TGTGCCAGCGCCCGAGGGGGGACTAGCGGGAGCGCCACTAGCTCCTACAATGAGCAGTTCTTC

J gene: TRBJ2-2
D gene: .
clone size: many
V gene: TRBV20-1
CDR3 protein: CSAPMAGNTGELFF
CDR3 DNA: TGCAGTGCCCCCATGGCAGGGAACACCGGGGAGCTGTTTTTT

J gene: TRBJ1-4
D gene: .
clone size: many
V gene: TRBV20-1
CDR3 protein: CSASPGDEKLFF
CDR3 DNA: TGCAGTGCTAGTCCAGGGGATGAAAAACTGTTTTTT

J gene: TRBJ2-1
D gene: .
clone size: many
V gene: TRBV12-3/TRBV12-4
CDR3 protein: CASSRWGVEGDEQFF
CDR3 DNA: TGTGCCAGCAGTAGGTGGGGGGTGGAGGGCGATGAGCAGTTCTTC

J gene: TRBJ2-1
D gene: TRBD2
clone size: .
V gene: TRBV12-3/TRBV12-4
CDR3 protein: CASKLSGGYNEQFF
CDR3 DNA: TGTGCCAGCAAACTATCGGGGGGCTACAATGAGCAGTTCTTC

J gene: TRBJ2-5
D gene: .
clone size: many
V gene: TRBV6-1
CDR3 protein: CASTLGGAQETQYF
CDR3 DNA: TGTGCCAGCACGCTCGGGGGAGCTCAAGAGACCCAGTACTTC

J gene: TRBJ2-5
D gene: TRBD2
clone size: many
V gene: TRBV7-9
CDR3 protein: CASSLWAGLAGVETQYF
CDR3 DNA: TGTGCCAGCAGCTTATGGGCGGGACTAGCGGGAGTTGAGACCCAGTACTTC

J gene: TRBJ2-1
D gene: TRBD2
clone size: few
V gene: TRBV28
CDR3 protein: CASSLYGWTSGGPAYNEQFF
CDR3 DNA: TGTGCCAGCAGCCTTTATGGGTGGACTAGCGGGGGGCCCGCCTACAATGAGCAGTTCTTC

J gene: TRBJ2-3
D gene: TRBD2
clone size: many
V gene: TRBV20-1
CDR3 protein: CSVPRAGSADTQYF
CDR3 DNA: TGCAGTGTTCCTAGAGCGGGAAGTGCAGATACGCAGTATTTT

J gene: TRBJ1-1
D gene: TRBD1
clone size: many
V gene: TRBV7-2
CDR3 protein: CASSSTGRTTEAFF
CDR3 DNA: TGTGCCAGCAGCTCGACAGGGAGGACGACTGAAGCTTTCTTT

J gene: TRBJ2-1
D gene: .
clone size: many
V gene: TRBV20-1
CDR3 protein: CSATGEVVTYNEQFF
CDR3 DNA: TGCAGTGCCACTGGAGAGGTCGTCACTTACAATGAGCAGTTCTTC

J gene: TRBJ2-3
D gene: .
clone size: many
V gene: TRBV7-9
CDR3 protein: CASSPMSGFTDTQYF
CDR3 DNA: TGTGCCAGCAGCCCGATGTCGGGATTCACAGATACGCAGTATTTT

J gene: TRBJ2-7
D gene: .
clone size: many
V gene: TRBV29-1
CDR3 protein: CSVGQGDSYEQYF
CDR3 DNA: TGCAGCGTGGGGCAGGGTGACTCCTACGAGCAGTACTTC

J gene: TRBJ2-7
D gene: TRBD1
clone size: few
V gene: TRBV5-1
CDR3 protein: CASSLDGRTGGFRGEQYF
CDR3 DNA: TGCGCCAGCAGCTTGGATGGACGGACAGGGGGCTTCAGGGGCGAGCAGTACTTC

J gene: TRBJ1-1
D gene: .
clone size: many
V gene: TRBV18
CDR3 protein: CASSPSLQGEAFF
CDR3 DNA: TGTGCCAGCTCACCTTCGCTACAGGGTGAAGCTTTCTTT

J gene: TRBJ2-1
D gene: .
clone size: many
V gene: TRBV24-1
CDR3 protein: CATSDPGEDYNEQFF
CDR3 DNA: TGTGCCACCAGTGATCCAGGGGAAGACTACAATGAGCAGTTCTTC

J gene: TRBJ1-5
D gene: .
clone size: many
V gene: TRBV6-4
CDR3 protein: CASSDRAGNQPQHF
CDR3 DNA: TGTGCCAGCAGTGACAGGGCTGGCAATCAGCCCCAGCATTTT

J gene: TRBJ2-3
D gene: TRBD1
clone size: many
V gene: TRBV12-3/TRBV12-4
CDR3 protein: CASSLLLTGGRRDTQYF
CDR3 DNA: TGTGCCAGCAGCCTACTCTTGACAGGGGGCCGTAGAGATACGCAGTATTTT

J gene: TRBJ2-4
D gene: .
clone size: many
V gene: TRBV5-6
CDR3 protein: CASSLITTSLAKNIQYF
CDR3 DNA: TGTGCCAGCAGCCTAATAACTACGTCTCTAGCCAAAAACATTCAGTACTTC

J gene: TRBJ2-1
D gene: TRBD2
clone size: many
V gene: TRBV28
CDR3 protein: CASSYLAGVNEQFF
CDR3 DNA: TGTGCCAGCAGTTATCTAGCGGGAGTTAATGAGCAGTTCTTC

J gene: TRBJ2-5
D gene: .
clone size: many
V gene: TRBV20-1
CDR3 protein: CSASGPTVETQYF
CDR3 DNA: TGCAGTGCTAGTGGTCCCACCGTAGAGACCCAGTACTTC

J gene: TRBJ1-1
D gene: .
clone size: many
V gene: TRBV5-1
CDR3 protein: CASRADWLPNTEAFF
CDR3 DNA: TGCGCCAGCAGAGCTGACTGGCTGCCGAACACTGAAGCTTTCTTT

J gene: TRBJ2-7
D gene: .
clone size: few
V gene: TRBV19
CDR3 protein: CASSIRRSYEQYF
CDR3 DNA: TGTGCCAGTAGTATTCGTCGGTCCTACGAGCAGTACTTC

J gene: TRBJ2-5
D gene: .
clone size: many
V gene: TRBV5-1
CDR3 protein: CASSLGTGKETQYF
CDR3 DNA: TGCGCCAGCAGCTTGGGAACAGGCAAAGAGACCCAGTACTTC

J gene: TRBJ2-6
D gene: .
clone size: many
V gene: TRBV24-1
CDR3 protein: CATSDPLGGANVLTF
CDR3 DNA: TGTGCCACCAGTGACCCCCTAGGAGGGGCCAACGTCCTGACTTTC

J gene: TRBJ2-1
D gene: TRBD1
clone size: many
V gene: TRBV29-1
CDR3 protein: CSVDGTGGARGKQFF
CDR3 DNA: TGCAGCGTTGATGGGACAGGGGGAGCTAGGGGGAAGCAGTTCTTC

J gene: TRBJ2-3
D gene: TRBD1
clone size: many
V gene: TRBV20-1
CDR3 protein: CSGGTGTDTQYF
CDR3 DNA: TGCAGTGGAGGGACAGGGACAGATACGCAGTATTTT

J gene: TRBJ2-7
D gene: .
clone size: few
V gene: TRBV15
CDR3 protein: CATSTTLRELPYEQYF
CDR3 DNA: TGTGCCACCAGCACCACTCTCCGGGAACTCCCCTACGAGCAGTACTTC

J gene: TRBJ1-5
D gene: TRBD1
clone size: many
V gene: TRBV19
CDR3 protein: CASSTSPGQGLQPQHF
CDR3 DNA: TGTGCCAGTAGTACTAGCCCGGGACAGGGATTACAGCCCCAGCATTTT

J gene: TRBJ1-1
D gene: .
clone size: many
V gene: TRBV12-3/TRBV12-4
CDR3 protein: CASSLAKGAFF
CDR3 DNA: TGTGCCAGCAGTTTAGCCAAGGGGGCTTTCTTT